The clone carrying this T cell receptor (beta chain) was recorded once. The sample comes from a study of identical twins. TCRdb re-called the 5' RACE reads with MiXCR, one entry per CDR3 protein. Of approximately 490,000 distinct CDR3 sequences listed, around 24% were seen once; the top ten hold about 0.48%. The CDR3 runs to 13 residues. The germline gives CDR1 SGHKS, CDR2 YYEKEE (reference sequence). With 7 bases removed from V and 4 bases from J, the gap between germline ends came to 14 bases. A further study also used this sample, focusing on yellow fever vaccine responses in identical twins. From that study: Twins' T cell vaccine responses reportedly looked partly convergent, partly personalized.

The rearrangement joins TRBV5-5 to TRBJ1-1; tentative D call: TRBD1 (5 bases). The material sequenced was CD4+ T cells sorted from blood. This TCR derives from a woman aged 18-35 years in good health. In nucleotides, the CDR3 is TGTGCCAGCGGCTGGGGGAGTGGCACTGAAGCTTTCTTT. This codes for CASGWGSGTEAFF.